This T cell receptor (beta chain) comes out of a study of blood T cell repertoires in COVID-19. Background on the study: From T cells, B-cell-depleted T cells, or PBMCs came the material, which was cDNA or gDNA.

This clone was counted between two and nine times. This CDR3 comprises 15 residues. Germline V gene lookup returns CDR1 LGHDT and CDR2 YNNKEL (reference sequence). Losses at the gene ends were 1 base for V and 4 bases for J; bases not matched to a gene: 5. The age range of participants was 18 to 89 years, with residence in 20 to 25 US areas. Authors' methods: Nucleated cell number was recorded as an estimate derived from reference gene primer amplification. Here immunoSEQ multiplex PCR was the method, and the copy in TCRdb shows in-frame clones only, minus some. The V and J calls and clone size were taken over from that table, and D and trimming were inferred from the DNA. The data hold 200,000 to 250,000 clones, with about nine tenths observed a single time.

The TCR originated in a man aged 35 to 55 who had recovered from COVID-19. The chain carries TRBV3-1 (or the pseudogene TRBV3-2) and TRBJ2-7, with TRBD1 matching 9 bases. The sample consisted of PBMCs or T cells enriched from blood (not recorded which). CDR3 sequence reads: CASSQGHRGLYEQYF. The CDR3 coding sequence is TGTGCCAGCAGCCAAGGACACAGGGGGCTGTACGAGCAGTACTTC.